This TCR beta chain is from a study of T cells in Graves' hyperthyroidism and ophthalmopathy. Amplified TCR beta CDR3 regions came from RNA transcripts. The HTBI primer set served for first-round RT-PCR of the TCR CDR3. TCRdb re-called the multiplex PCR reads with MiXCR, one entry per CDR3 protein. The sample yields about 300,000 distinct CDR3 sequences, roughly 19% seen once. This CDR3 has 12 amino acids. V shed 7 bases and J 4 bases; nucleotides not matched to a gene: 4. From germline, CDR1 is DFQATT and CDR2 SNEGSKA (reference sequence). Material for sequencing was blood. The chain is built from TRBV20-1 and TRBJ1-5; 7 nucleotides match TRBD1. The TCR sequence derives from a man aged 45-65 years with Graves' ophthalmopathy. DNA of the CDR3: TGCAGTGGAAAGACAGGGAATCAGCCCCAGCATTTT. It is translated as CSGKTGNQPQHF.